This paragraph reports one T cell receptor (beta chain). The table lists this clone with a count of one. The target of this receptor is not known. No base quality information exists; no much larger clone differs at one position. This sample is part of a study of human CD4 T cells and Enterobacteriaceae (dated by TCRdb to 2018 to 2020). Study-wide conclusions, independent of this receptor: Ex vivo, broadly cross-reactive clonotypes appeared more expanded than specific ones, with about 55% of the 19 and 21 of 34 in the top 5%. The reactivity of ex vivo clonotypes was inferred solely by matching the nucleotide sequences of those clonotypes to CFSE-low cultures from the same donors.

Trimming removed 4 bases from V and 0 bases from J, leaving 20 bases between the germline ends. The germline V gene (reference sequence) sets CDR1 to SGHNT and CDR2 to YYREEE. The CDR3 goes from the cysteine to the phenylalanine over 18 residues. Only the CDR3 DNA is retained, 54 bases long and in frame from the first base. Deep-level sequencing was performed on ex vivo total memory CD4+ samples, with a detection sensitivity of one cell in 200,000. Genomic DNA was extracted from cell pellets with the QIAamp DNA Micro Kit, and its quantity and purity were checked by spectrophotometry. TCR Vbeta CDR3 regions were amplified with the immunoSEQ multiplex PCR assay. Sequencing of amplicons was performed on the Illumina HiSeq platform. Retrieved sequences were 87 nucleotides long and contained the CDR3 region. Turning to the authors' computational methods: A unique productive TCR Vbeta nucleotide sequence was defined as a clonotype and was quantified by productive template frequency from ImmunoSEQ Analyzer V3.0. Expanded clonotypes were defined by a threshold at the top 5th percentile of each frequency-ranked repertoire. Repertoire overlap was calculated as Chao-Jaccard using the R package fossil and displayed by nonmetric multidimensional scaling using the R package MASS. TCRdb stores this immuneACCESS table with in-frame sequences only. Part of the clones is absent; in the studies checked, under half of the shortfall reflects unresolved V genes, and no reason is known for the rest. The V and J calls and clone size come from that table; D and trimming were worked out from the DNA. The sample table records 25,000 to 35,000 clones; around 80% of these occur just once. Approximately 1.5% of the sample is held by the ten biggest clonotypes.

Memory CD4+ T cells were FACS-sorted on a FACSAria III to over 95% purity as all CD4+ cells other than CD45RA+CCR7+CD95- naive cells. Healthy donor blood was obtained from blood donation centers in Switzerland. Positive selection with CD4 and CD14 magnetic microbeads was used to enrich total CD4+ T cells and monocytes. CD8+, CD14+, CD16+, CD56+, CD19+ and CD25-bright cells were excluded before sorting. To assess in vivo expansion of bacteria-reactive clonotypes, total memory CD4+ T cells from two blood donors were sequenced directly ex vivo. Ficoll-Paque Plus was used to isolate peripheral blood mononuclear cells from donor blood.

Material for sequencing was memory CD4+ T cells from blood. What the cell subset or site label conveys for this sample: total memory CD4 T cells sorted directly ex vivo, unstimulated. This receptor was taken from a human donor in good health. The chain uses TRBV5-4 and TRBJ1-5; the D region possibly corresponds to TRBD1 (6 bases align). For the CDR3, the sequence is CASSPLGTTTNSNQPQHF. At the DNA level, the sequence is TGTGCCAGCAGCCCGCTCGGGACAACCACCAATAGCAATCAGCCCCAGCATTTT.